This T cell receptor beta chain was found in a study of CD8 T cells in ankylosing spondylitis. This clonotype was observed a few times. Germline V CDR1 and CDR2: GTSNPN, SVGIG (reference sequence). Trimming pared 6 bases from V and 8 bases from J, leaving 13 bases between. The CDR3 length is 12 residues. TCRdb processed the 5' RACE reads anew with MiXCR; each CDR3 protein has one entry. The repertoire holds roughly 180,000 distinct CDR3 sequences, roughly 10% seen once, with around 16% in the top ten. The genes are TRBV30 and TRBJ2-2; possible D gene TRBD1, 6 bases. The sequenced sample was blood, either unsorted or a sorted T cell fraction (not recorded which). The sequence derives from a female donor with ankylosing spondylitis or in good health (not recorded which). CDR3 residues: CACQADRGELFF. The CDR3 nucleotides are TGTGCCTGCCAAGCTGACAGGGGGGAGCTGTTTTTT.